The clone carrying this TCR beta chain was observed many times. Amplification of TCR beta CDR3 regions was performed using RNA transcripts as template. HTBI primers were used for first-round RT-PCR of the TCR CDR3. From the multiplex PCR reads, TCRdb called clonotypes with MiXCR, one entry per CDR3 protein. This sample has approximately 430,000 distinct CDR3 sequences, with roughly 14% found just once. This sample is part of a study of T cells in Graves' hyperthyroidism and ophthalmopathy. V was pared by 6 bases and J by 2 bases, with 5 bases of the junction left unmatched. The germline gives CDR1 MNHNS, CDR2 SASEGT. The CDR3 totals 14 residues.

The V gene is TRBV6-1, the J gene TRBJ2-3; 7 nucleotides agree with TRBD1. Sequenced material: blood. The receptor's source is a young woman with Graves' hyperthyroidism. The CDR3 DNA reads TGTGCCAGCAGGAGGGACAGCTTCACAGATACGCAGTATTTT. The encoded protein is CASRRDSFTDTQYF.